This entry lists 31 T cell receptor beta chains sequenced from one sample in a study of identifying expanded T cells in peripheral blood. Here immunoSEQ multiplex PCR was the method, and the copy in TCRdb shows in-frame clones only, minus some. The data show tens of thousands of clones, roughly 89% seen once. The specimen sequenced was blood. Receptor source: a person aged 18-69 years in good health.

The chain has TRBV19 and TRBJ2-3; possible D gene TRBD2, 6 bases. V shed 6 bases and J shed 5 bases, with 12 bases lying between them. Germline CDR1 reads LNHDA; CDR2 reads SQIVND (reference sequence). The CDR3 covers 13 residues. The CDR3 coding sequence is TGTGCCAGTAGGGGGACTGACAAAGATACGCAGTATTTT. Residues: CASRGTDKDTQYF.

The chain has TRBV30 and TRBJ1-1; perhaps TRBD1 as D (5 bases). The germline CDR1 and CDR2 sequences are GTSNPN and SVGIG (reference sequence). The V and J ends lost 0 bases and 0 bases respectively, with 5 bases between them. This CDR3 comprises 13 residues. The CDR3 DNA sequence: TGTGCCTGGAGTGTGGACATGAACACTGAAGCTTTCTTT. Translated, it gives CAWSVDMNTEAFF. Filled out from reference TRBV30 and TRBJ1-1, the complete variable domain reads SQTIHQWPATLVQPVGSPLSLECTVEGTSNPNLYWYRQAAGRGLQLLFYSVGIGQISSEVPQNLSASRPQDRQFILSSKKLLLSDSGFYLCAWSVDMNTEAFFGQGTRLTVV.

The chain uses TRBV28 and TRBJ2-7, with TRBD2 as a possible D gene (5 bases). The CDR3 has 12 amino acids. Germline V gives CDR1 MDHEN, CDR2 SYDVKM. Trimming took off 2 bases at V and 5 bases at J, with 7 bases between the two ends. The CDR3 DNA reads as TGTGCCAGCAGTTTACTAGCACACGAGCAGTACTTC. It codes for CASSLLAHEQYF.

The gene calls are TRBV11-3 and TRBJ2-1, with D perhaps being TRBD1 or TRBD2 (5 bases each). From germline, CDR1 is SGHNT and CDR2 YENEEA. Trimming left V 1 base short and J 5 bases short, with 12 bases between. This CDR3 is built from 15 residues. CDR3 DNA sequence: TGTGCCAGCAGCTTAGGGTCAGGGAGCCACAATGAGCAGTTCTTC. Translation: CASSLGSGSHNEQFF.

The genes are TRBV6-6 and TRBJ2-7; a possible D gene is TRBD1 (5 bases). Trimming took off 0 bases at V and 5 bases at J, with 11 bases between the two ends. The germline V gene has CDR1 MNHNY and CDR2 SVGAGI (reference sequence). The length of the CDR3 is 14 residues. CDR3 residues: CASSYSPGQNEQYF. As DNA, the CDR3 is TGTGCCAGCAGTTACTCCCCAGGGCAGAACGAGCAGTACTTC.

This clone was seen a handful of times. The chain is built from TRBV30 and TRBJ1-5; D remains ambiguous. Germline loops: CDR1 GTSNPN, CDR2 SVGIG (reference sequence). The CDR3 has 14 amino acids. Between the trimmed V and J ends, which lost 5 bases and 0 bases, there was a span of 11 bases. The CDR3 reads CAWVAKGSNQPQHF. Here the CDR3 DNA reads TGTGCCTGGGTAGCCAAGGGTAGCAATCAGCCCCAGCATTTT.

The chain uses TRBV7-9 and TRBJ2-7, with 13 bases lining up with TRBD2. CDR1 SEHNR and CDR2 FQNEAQ come from the germline V gene (reference sequence). The CDR3 is 15 amino acids. With 2 bases clipped from V and 5 bases from J, the junction kept 3 bases outside the gene matches. The CDR3 nucleotides read TGTGCCAGCAGCTTATCGACTAGCGGGAGGAACGAGCAGTACTTC. It codes for CASSLSTSGRNEQYF.

The chain employs TRBV9 and TRBJ2-7, with a weak D call TRBD1 (6 bases). This CDR3 has 16 residues. Trimming cost V 4 bases and J 5 bases, with 22 bases left between them. Germline V gene sequence: CDR1 SGDLS, CDR2 YYNGEE. CDR3 DNA sequence: TGTGCCAGCAGCCCGGCTCCCAGGGGAGAGGTTAACGAGCAGTACTTC. This translates into CASSPAPRGEVNEQYF.

The chain uses TRBV6-1 and TRBJ2-7, with TRBD2 matching over 9 bases. Germline CDR1 is MNHNS and CDR2 is SASEGT. The J segment lost 0 bases and the V segment lost 8 bases, leaving 5 bases of the junction unmatched. The length of the CDR3 is 14 residues. This CDR3 reads CASAGGIHSYEQYF. The DNA for the CDR3 is TGTGCCAGCGCGGGAGGGATACACTCCTACGAGCAGTACTTC.

The V and J genes are TRBV7-9 and TRBJ1-2; 8 bases match TRBD1. This CDR3 is built from 14 residues. With 3 bases clipped from V and 6 bases from J, the junction kept 6 bases outside the gene matches. Germline V gene sequence: CDR1 SEHNR, CDR2 FQNEAQ (reference sequence). The CDR3 spells CASSLAGGADGYTF. CDR3 nucleotide sequence: TGTGCCAGCAGCTTGGCAGGGGGCGCCGATGGCTACACCTTC.

This clone was found many times. The chain recombines TRBV7-9 with TRBJ2-5; D assignment may be TRBD1 or TRBD2 (5 bases each). Per the germline V gene, CDR1 is SEHNR and CDR2 is FQNEAQ (reference sequence). Between the trimmed V and J ends, which lost 2 bases and 5 bases, there was a span of 9 bases. The CDR3 extends over 13 amino acids. The CDR3 bases are TGTGCCAGCAGCTTACAGGGACCGGAGACCCAGTACTTC. Protein product: CASSLQGPETQYF.

The chain combines TRBV4-2 with TRBJ2-5, with TRBD1 identical over 9 bases. From germline, CDR1 is LGHNA and CDR2 YNFKEQ. This CDR3 has 14 amino acids. With 4 bases clipped from V and 3 bases from J, the junction kept 3 bases outside the gene matches. CDR3 coding DNA: TGTGCCAGCAGCCCCAGGACAGGGGAAGAGACCCAGTACTTC. It yields the protein CASSPRTGEETQYF.

The chain uses TRBV7-3 and TRBJ2-1; D not certain. Germline CDR1 is SGHTA and CDR2 is FQGTGA. The CDR3 length is 13 residues. Trimming pared 4 bases from V and 5 bases from J, leaving 9 bases between. DNA of the CDR3: TGTGCCAGCAGCTCTCCATTTGACAATGAGCAGTTCTTC. This codes for CASSSPFDNEQFF.

This clone was seen a handful of times. This chain connects TRBV7-8 to TRBJ1-5, with D unclear. Germline loops: CDR1 SGHVS, CDR2 FQNEAQ. The CDR3 sequence is 14 residues long. Trimming took off 1 base at V and 3 bases at J, with 7 bases between the two ends. CDR3 protein: CASSLVGLNQPQHF. The CDR3, as DNA: TGTGCCAGCAGCTTAGTGGGTCTCAATCAGCCCCAGCATTTT.

The J gene is TRBJ2-7, the V gene TRBV11-1; no clear D gene. V lost 2 bases, J lost 4 bases, and 12 bases lay in between. The CDR3 is 14 residues long. CDR1 is SGHAT, CDR2 FQDESV, per germline (reference sequence). CDR3 sequence: CASSLHPDGYEQYF. The CDR3 DNA is TGTGCCAGCAGCTTACATCCCGATGGGTACGAGCAGTACTTC.

This clone was detected a few times. V usage is TRBV6-5 and J usage is TRBJ2-7, with D hard to call. CDR1 is MNHEY and CDR2 is SVGAGI in the germline V gene. The V end was cut by 5 bases, the J end by 0 bases, with 8 bases between. This CDR3 is built from 13 residues. The CDR3 DNA is TGTGCCAGCAGTGCGGCAAGCTCCTACGAGCAGTACTTC. Translating it yields CASSAASSYEQYF.

This chain joins TRBV18 and TRBJ1-2; D is uncertain. Germline lookup yields CDR1 KGHSH and CDR2 LQKENI. CDR3 length: 15 residues. The V and J ends lost 3 bases and 0 bases respectively, with 11 bases between them. CDR3 in DNA: TGTGCCAGCTCACCGGTCCCCGATTCTAACTATGGCTACACCTTC. Translating it yields CASSPVPDSNYGYTF.

The V gene is TRBV19, the J gene TRBJ2-7; tentatively, D is TRBD1 (6 bases). Trimming removed 10 bases at V and 0 bases at J, with 25 bases between. Per germline, CDR1 LNHDA and CDR2 SQIVND (reference sequence). The CDR3 runs to 17 residues. The CDR3: CATTFRDTTRSSYEQYF. Written as DNA, the CDR3 is TGTGCCACTACCTTCCGGGACACCACCCGATCCTCCTACGAGCAGTACTTC.

The V call is TRBV6-1, the J call TRBJ2-1; D might be TRBD1 (5 bases). CDR1 is MNHNS, CDR2 SASEGT, per germline. The CDR3 totals 15 residues. V lost 6 bases to trimming and J lost 4 bases, with 16 bases between them. The CDR3 DNA follows: TGTGCCAGCAGCGTGACAGAGCCAGCTTACAATGAGCAGTTCTTC. Its protein product is CASSVTEPAYNEQFF.

This clone was observed a single time. For the CDR3, the DNA is TGCGCCAGCAGCCGCGAAACGGGAGGGGTGGAAGATACGCAGTATTTT. It encodes CASSRETGGVEDTQYF. J is TRBJ2-3 and V is TRBV5-1; 8 bases map to TRBD2. V lost 4 bases and J lost 5; bases outside the gene matches: 12. Germline lookup yields CDR1 SGHRS and CDR2 YFSETQ. CDR3 length: 16 residues.

V gene TRBV30 combines with J gene TRBJ2-1; 11 bases map to TRBD2. Germline V gene lookup returns CDR1 GTSNPN and CDR2 SVGIG (reference sequence). The CDR3 covers 16 residues. Germline trimming cut 8 bases from V and 7 bases from J; bases unmatched to any gene: 16. The CDR3 reads CARTGMTSGIGNEQFF. The CDR3, as DNA: TGTGCCCGGACTGGGATGACTAGCGGGATTGGGAATGAGCAGTTCTTC.

This chain uses TRBV6-8 with TRBJ2-1, with D perhaps given as TRBD1 or TRBD2 (5 bases each). Germline lookup yields CDR1 MNHGY and CDR2 SAAAGT. This CDR3 contains 19 residues. Trimming pared 0 bases from V and 5 bases from J, leaving 23 bases between. CDR3 in amino acids: CASSYSRGRRAFPDNEQFF. The CDR3 coding sequence is TGTGCCAGCAGTTACTCGAGGGGTAGACGCGCTTTTCCGGACAATGAGCAGTTCTTC.

This rearrangement joins TRBV9 to TRBJ2-7; D call uncertain. CDR3 size: 14 residues. Between the trimmed V and J ends, which lost 0 bases and 0 bases, there was a span of 7 bases. Germline values: CDR1 SGDLS, CDR2 YYNGEE. The CDR3 spells CASSVGSGSYEQYF. In DNA, the CDR3 is TGTGCCAGCAGCGTAGGTTCAGGCTCCTACGAGCAGTACTTC.

J is TRBJ2-1 and V is TRBV15, with a weak D call TRBD2 (5 bases). The germline gives CDR1 LNHNV, CDR2 YYDKDF (reference sequence). This CDR3 spans 12 amino acids. V was trimmed by 4 bases and J by 10 bases, leaving 11 bases between them. CDR3 in amino acids: CATSKGSQEQFF. The CDR3 DNA reads as TGTGCCACCAGCAAAGGGAGTCAAGAGCAGTTCTTC.

The V and J genes are TRBV10-3 and TRBJ2-1; weak D call: TRBD1 (5 bases). This CDR3 is built from 10 residues. V dropped 10 bases and J dropped 10 bases, with 11 bases sitting between them. CDR1 and CDR2 from the germline V gene are ENHRY and SYGVKD. In nucleotides, the CDR3 is TGTGCCACCAGGGAAGAGGAGCAGTTCTTC. It translates to CATREEEQFF.

The chain is built from TRBV28 and TRBJ1-5; D ambiguous. CDR3 length equals 19 residues. Trimming cost V 2 bases and J 0 bases, with 20 bases left between them. Per germline, CDR1 MDHEN and CDR2 SYDVKM. CDR3 sequence: CASSLARKGGIGSNQPQHF. CDR3 bases: TGTGCCAGCAGTTTAGCCCGAAAAGGAGGGATCGGTAGCAATCAGCCCCAGCATTTT. Combining the CDR3 with reference TRBV28 and TRBJ1-5 gives the whole variable domain DVKVTQSSRYLVKRTGEKVFLECVQDMDHENMFWYRQDPGLGLRLIYFSYDVKMKEKGDIPEGYSVSREKKERFSLILESASTNQTSMYLCASSLARKGGIGSNQPQHFGDGTRLSIL.

The rearrangement joins TRBV10-3 to TRBJ2-7; 12 bases map to TRBD2. CDR3 length equals 18 residues. V shed 4 bases and J 2 bases; nucleotides not matched to a gene: 12. Germline assignment: CDR1 ENHRY and CDR2 SYGVKD. CDR3 in amino acids: CAISGATSGSSRAYEQYF. The DNA of the CDR3 is TGTGCCATCAGTGGTGCGACTAGCGGGAGTTCGAGGGCCTACGAGCAGTACTTC.

CDR3 nucleotide sequence: TGCAGCGTTGAAGCCAGACAGGGGGCATCGTGGAATGAGCAGTTCTTC. Translated, it gives CSVEARQGASWNEQFF. The J gene is TRBJ2-1, the V gene TRBV29-1; 10 nucleotides agree with TRBD1. Germline V gene lookup returns CDR1 SQVTM and CDR2 ANQGSEA. Germline trimming cut 1 base from V and 7 bases from J; bases unmatched to any gene: 10. This CDR3 is built from 16 residues.

The chain has TRBV9 and TRBJ2-1; 11 bases agree with TRBD2. The CDR3 extends over 15 amino acids. The J segment lost 10 bases and the V segment lost 0 bases, leaving 6 bases of the junction unmatched. Germline values: CDR1 SGDLS, CDR2 YYNGEE. In DNA, the CDR3 is TGTGCCAGCAGCGTAGGGACTAGCGGGTTCGGGGAGCAGTTCTTC. Its translation is CASSVGTSGFGEQFF. Full variable domain (missing parts from reference TRBV9 and TRBJ2-1): DSGVTQTPKHLITATGQRVTLRCSPRSGDLSVYWYQQSLDQGLQFLIQYYNGEERAKGNILERFSAQQFPDLHSELNLSSLELGDSALYFCASSVGTSGFGEQFFGPGTRLTVL.

The chain combines TRBV7-2 with TRBJ2-3, with no clear D. Germline-derived CDR1 and CDR2 are SGHTA and FQGNSA. The CDR3 loop spans 11 amino acids. V was cut by 5 bases and J by 7 bases, with 7 bases left in between. The CDR3 bases are TGTGCCAGCAGCAGGAGTTATACGCAGTATTTT. Its translation: CASSRSYTQYF.

This chain uses TRBV5-1 with TRBJ1-1; D uncertain. The length of the CDR3 is 16 residues. V lost 4 bases, J lost 4 bases, and 20 bases lay in between. The germline CDR1 and CDR2 sequences are SGHRS and YFSETQ. The CDR3 loop reads CASSPGQGRTSTEAFF. CDR3 DNA: TGCGCCAGCAGCCCCGGTCAAGGCAGGACCTCCACTGAAGCTTTCTTT.